Listed below are T cell receptor beta chains from one sample, sequenced in a study of T cell responses to AZD1222 COVID-19 vaccine. Measured with immunoSEQ multiplex PCR; TCRdb has only the in-frame clones, and not every one. This table has around 70,000 clones, roughly 85% appearing once. The sequencing here drew on peripheral blood, taken 28 days after the second AZD1222 dose. The receptors come from an adult who received the AZD1222 COVID-19 vaccine. The CDR3 runs from the conserved cysteine through the conserved F or W. Each record gives: J gene, clone size, V gene, D gene, CDR3 DNA, CDR3 protein. A D gene is named only where the DNA matches it firmly. Some rows have no size entry. The others give once, few or many, or a class for an expanded clone.

TRBJ1-1,NA,TRBV12-3/TRBV12-4,NA,TGTGCCAGCAGCGGGGGGGGCACTGAAGCTTTCTTT,CASSGGGTEAFF
TRBJ2-7,NA,TRBV6-5,TRBD2,TGTGCCAGCACTCCGTCGACTAGCGGCGAGCAGTACTTC,CASTPSTSGEQYF
TRBJ1-6,NA,TRBV2,NA,TGTGCCAGCAGGGTATTAATTAGTGGGAATTCACCCCTCCACTTT,CASRVLISGNSPLHF
TRBJ1-2,NA,TRBV27,TRBD1,TGTGCCAGGACGGGACAGGACTCCATAGGGGACTATGGCTACACCTTC,CARTGQDSIGDYGYTF
TRBJ1-1,NA,TRBV6-5,NA,TGTGCCAGCACTAGGACGTTGAACACTGAAGCTTTCTTT,CASTRTLNTEAFF
TRBJ1-1,NA,TRBV7-8,TRBD1,TGTGCCAGCAGCTCCGACCGACAGGGCGTAATGAACACTGAAGCTTTCTTT,CASSSDRQGVMNTEAFF
TRBJ1-1,few,TRBV5-1,NA,TGCGCCAGCAGCTTGAGCGGCGGGGACACTGAAGCTTTCTTT,CASSLSGGDTEAFF
TRBJ1-2,NA,TRBV7-9,NA,TGTGCCAGCAGCTTATTATCCGGTACAAATGTGGACTACACCTTC,CASSLLSGTNVDYTF
TRBJ2-1,once,TRBV6-5,TRBD2,TGTGCCAGCAGTTACCGCCTAGCGGGAGGCAATGAGCAGTTCTTC,CASSYRLAGGNEQFF
TRBJ1-5,NA,TRBV28,NA,TGTGCCAGCAGTCCCCAGGGGAGGGGGGACAATCAGCCCCAGCATTTT,CASSPQGRGDNQPQHF
TRBJ2-1,NA,TRBV7-3,TRBD1,TGTGCCAGCAGCCGGGACAGGGGTCCCTACAATGAGCAGTTCTTC,CASSRDRGPYNEQFF
TRBJ1-3,NA,TRBV2,NA,TGTGCCAGCAGTCCAGACAGGTCTGGAAACACCATATATTTT,CASSPDRSGNTIYF
TRBJ1-6,NA,TRBV14,TRBD1,TGTGCCAGCAGCCAAGAAGTTAAGGGGGCCCAATTCCACTTT,CASSQEVKGAQFHF
TRBJ1-2,NA,TRBV9,TRBD1,TGTGCCAGCAGCGTCTCAGGGGGCGACTATGGCTACACCTTC,CASSVSGGDYGYTF
TRBJ1-1,NA,TRBV19,TRBD1,TGTGCCAGTAGTACGGGACAGGGGGCGCCGGCTTTCTTT,CASSTGQGAPAFF
TRBJ2-2,many,TRBV29-1,NA,TGCAGCGTTGTTAGCTCCGGGAAGCTGTTTTTT,CSVVSSGKLFF
TRBJ2-1,NA,TRBV11-1,TRBD2,TGTGCCAGCAGCTTACCTAGCGGGGTTAACAATGAGCAGTTCTTC,CASSLPSGVNNEQFF
TRBJ2-3,NA,TRBV2,NA,TGTGCCAGCAGTGAAGTAGGGAGTAGCACAGATACGCAGTATTTT,CASSEVGSSTDTQYF
TRBJ1-2,few,TRBV20-1,NA,TGCAGTGCTAGTGCGGGAGAGAGGATTAACTATGGCTACACCTTC,CSASAGERINYGYTF
TRBJ1-1,NA,TRBV25-1,TRBD1,TGTGCCAGCAGTGAATCCGGGACAGGAAACACTGAAGCTTTCTTT,CASSESGTGNTEAFF
TRBJ1-3,once,TRBV11-2,NA,TGTGCCAGCAGCAGACGCAGCCGATCTGGAAACACCATATATTTT,CASSRRSRSGNTIYF
TRBJ1-5,NA,TRBV19,NA,TGTGCCAGTAGTCCCGGCAGGGTCAATCAGCCCCAGCATTTT,CASSPGRVNQPQHF
TRBJ1-1,NA,TRBV5-4,TRBD1,TGTGCCAGCAGCTTGGAGGGACAGGGGGGCTCGACTGAAGCTTTCTTT,CASSLEGQGGSTEAFF
TRBJ2-1,NA,TRBV11-2,NA,TGTGCCTCGGTAGCAGGGTACAATGAGCAGTTCTTC,CASVAGYNEQFF
TRBJ2-2,NA,TRBV9,NA,TGTGCCAGCAGCGTACTGGATGGGGAGCTGTTTTTT,CASSVLDGELFF